The sample holds a few counts of the clone carrying this T cell receptor (beta chain). Its antigen is as yet unknown. These data come from a study of blood T cells in healthy people across ages. On the study more broadly: About one barcoded beta molecule was captured per two T cells (by template switching). Findings and caveats of the study: Getting older went along with TCR beta diversity per million T cells dropping roughly linearly. Donors of long life had a larger count of naive CD4+ cells and greater diversity than aged donors.

Combining a sample-barcoded 5' primer with a J-beta primer mix, a second PCR ran for about 7 to 11 cycles. Each CDR3 protein is one row after TCRdb ran MiXCR on the 5' RACE reads. The data show over 950,000 distinct CDR3 sequences, with more than 30% seen just once and around 14% held by the top ten. The source is a man aged 18 to 35 in good health. The sequencing sample was made of blood.

CDR3 sequence reads: CAWTQVWDRGSYEQYF. CDR3 DNA sequence: TGTGCCTGGACCCAAGTCTGGGACAGGGGTTCCTACGAGCAGTACTTC. The gene calls are TRBV30 and TRBJ2-7; 10 bases are a match to TRBD1. The CDR3 loop spans 16 amino acids. J was trimmed by 1 base and V by 4 bases; bases with no gene match: 10. The germline V gene has CDR1 GTSNPN and CDR2 SVGIG (reference sequence).